These 13 T cell receptor beta chains came from one sample sequenced in a study of T cell responses to AZD1222 COVID-19 vaccine. Sequencing was performed with immunoSEQ multiplex PCR; in TCRdb, only in-frame clones are kept and a portion is missing. The sample lists approximately 110,000 clones; about 88% were seen once. The source was peripheral blood, collected on day 0 of AZD1222 vaccination. Receptor source: an adult in good health.

V is TRBV12-5 and J is TRBJ2-3; TRBD2 is a possible D gene (5 bases). Germline assignment: CDR1 LGHNT and CDR2 FRNRAP. The CDR3 sequence is 13 residues long. V was pared by 2 bases and J by 3 bases, with 6 bases between. The CDR3 coding sequence is TGTGCTAGTGGTTTGAGGGAGACAGATACGCAGTATTTT. This translates into CASGLRETDTQYF.

The chain couples TRBV10-3 to TRBJ1-1; possible D gene TRBD1, 6 bases. V lost 5 bases and J 6 bases, leaving 19 bases between the germline ends. There are 15 residues in the CDR3. Germline values: CDR1 ENHRY, CDR2 SYGVKD. The CDR3 sequence is CAISSQANRVAEAFF. CDR3 coding DNA: TGTGCCATCAGTTCCCAGGCAAACAGGGTCGCTGAAGCTTTCTTT.

The V and J genes are TRBV30 and TRBJ1-5, with D possibly matching TRBD1 (6 bases). CDR1 is GTSNPN and CDR2 is SVGIG in the germline V gene (reference sequence). The CDR3 spans 13 residues. Trimming took 0 bases from V and 6 from J, leaving 9 bases between them. CDR3 in amino acids: CAWSVLGGQPQHF. As DNA, the CDR3 is TGTGCCTGGAGTGTACTAGGGGGTCAGCCCCAGCATTTT. Full variable domain (outside the CDR3, taken from reference TRBV30 and TRBJ1-5): SQTIHQWPATLVQPVGSPLSLECTVEGTSNPNLYWYRQAAGRGLQLLFYSVGIGQISSEVPQNLSASRPQDRQFILSSKKLLLSDSGFYLCAWSVLGGQPQHFGDGTRLSIL.

The chain has TRBV5-5 and TRBJ2-3; D is unclear. The germline CDR1 and CDR2 sequences are SGHKS and YYEKEE (reference sequence). Trimming removed 3 bases at V and 4 bases at J, with 9 bases between. This CDR3 has 13 amino acids. CDR3 DNA sequence: TGTGCCAGCAGCTGGCTCACTTCAGATACGCAGTATTTT. Translating gives CASSWLTSDTQYF.

The count of this clone is one. CDR3 loop: CASSLDRVRNQPQHF. CDR3 nucleotides: TGTGCCAGCAGCTTAGACAGGGTCCGCAATCAGCCCCAGCATTTT. V gene TRBV7-8 combines with J gene TRBJ1-5, with D possibly matching TRBD1 (6 bases). Germline loops: CDR1 SGHVS, CDR2 FQNEAQ. V lost 1 base to trimming and J lost 2 bases, with 9 bases between them. There are 15 residues in the CDR3.

This clone was counted once. This chain joins TRBV5-4 and TRBJ2-7, with D tentatively TRBD2 (5 bases). There are 19 residues in the CDR3. Trimming removed 0 bases from V and 0 bases from J, with 22 bases in between. CDR1 and CDR2 from the germline V gene are SGHNT and YYREEE (reference sequence). This chain's CDR3 is CASSLAPSLGLSSSYEQYF. CDR3 in DNA: TGTGCCAGCAGCTTGGCCCCCTCCCTCGGACTCTCTAGCTCCTACGAGCAGTACTTC.

The CDR3 bases are TGTGCCAGCAGCCTCCAGATCGGCTGGCCCCAGCATTTT. Protein: CASSLQIGWPQHF. The chain uses TRBV7-9 and TRBJ1-5; D remains ambiguous. Per germline, CDR1 SEHNR and CDR2 FQNEAQ (reference sequence). Between the trimmed V and J ends, which lost 5 bases and 9 bases, there was a span of 14 bases. CDR3 size: 13 residues.

The rearrangement links TRBV3-1 (or the pseudogene TRBV3-2) to TRBJ1-2, with 9 bases matching TRBD1. J was trimmed by 0 bases and V by 5 bases; bases with no gene match: 4. This CDR3 is 15 amino acids long. The germline V gene has CDR1 LGHDT and CDR2 YNNKEL (reference sequence). The CDR3, as DNA: TGTGCCAGCAGCTACCGGACAGGGGCTAACTATGGCTACACCTTC. Translating gives CASSYRTGANYGYTF.

The rearrangement uses TRBV7-2 and TRBJ1-1, with TRBD1 matching 8 bases. V lost 0 bases, J lost 5 bases, and 8 bases stayed unmatched. This CDR3 has 16 amino acids. The germline gives CDR1 SGHTA, CDR2 FQGNSA. CDR3 region: CASSLAVQGAGTEAFF. DNA of the CDR3: TGTGCCAGCAGCTTAGCGGTTCAGGGGGCGGGTACTGAAGCTTTCTTT.

The V and J genes are TRBV25-1 and TRBJ2-2; no clear D gene. Trimming took 3 bases from V and 5 from J, leaving 13 bases between them. Germline assignment: CDR1 MGHDK and CDR2 SYGVNS. The CDR3 is 15 residues long. CDR3 coding DNA: TGTGCCAGCAGTGAGCCGGGCCCAAAGACCGGGGAGCTGTTTTTT. Translating gives CASSEPGPKTGELFF.

This clone was detected a few times. The chain links TRBV4-2 to TRBJ2-1, with D maybe TRBD1 (6 bases). There are 17 residues in the CDR3. Trimming took off 4 bases at V and 0 bases at J, with 16 bases between the two ends. Germline V gene data show CDR1 as LGHNA and CDR2 as YNFKEQ. The CDR3 region has the DNA TGTGCCAGCAGCCTGGGGGCCGGGAAGAGCTCCTACAATGAGCAGTTCTTC. Encoded protein: CASSLGAGKSSYNEQFF.

The gene calls are TRBV28 and TRBJ2-5; TRBD2 aligns across 8 bases. The V and J ends lost 10 bases and 1 base, in that order; junction bases with no gene match: 5. This CDR3 is built from 13 residues. Germline loops: CDR1 MDHEN, CDR2 SYDVKM. CDR3 sequence (DNA): TGTGCCACCGCGACTAGCGCCCAAGAGACCCAGTACTTC. Residues: CATATSAQETQYF.

The J gene is TRBJ1-6, the V gene TRBV9; 8 bases are a match to TRBD1. The CDR3 consists of 15 residues. V lost 1 base and J lost 10; bases outside the gene matches: 7. CDR1 is SGDLS and CDR2 is YYNGEE in the germline V gene. The CDR3 region has the DNA TGTGCCAGCAGCGTACTGGACAGGGAGGGATCACCCCTCCACTTT. This encodes CASSVLDREGSPLHF.